A single sample is the source of the 8 T cell receptor beta chains below, sequenced in a study of sequential checkpoint blockade in melanoma. Generated by immunoSEQ multiplex PCR, the TCRdb table keeps only in-frame clones and is missing some. The sample yields some 40,000 clones, nearly 90% seen once. Described treatment: randomized to nivolumab then ipilimumab (arm A) or the reverse (arm B). Material: CD8+ T cells sorted from blood (inferred from file names), obtained from a patient given nivolumab and ipilimumab in sequence. The receptor source for this set is a human donor with melanoma.

The genes are TRBV14 and TRBJ2-7; 8 bases align to TRBD1. The length of the CDR3 is 17 residues. The J segment lost 6 bases and the V segment lost 5 bases, leaving 18 bases of the junction unmatched. In germline, CDR1 is SGHDN, CDR2 FVKESK. This chain's CDR3 is CASSSWTGMGSTREQYF. The CDR3 DNA reads TGTGCCAGCAGCTCCTGGACAGGGATGGGATCAACGCGCGAGCAGTACTTC.

The V gene is TRBV5-7, the J gene TRBJ2-1; no firm D call. TRBV5-7 carries the ORF label, with uncertain function. CDR3 length: 14 residues. Trimming stripped 3 bases from V and 3 bases from J, with 10 bases between. CDR3 in DNA: TGTGCCAGCAGCTCGAGGCGAGGCTACAATGAGCAGTTCTTC. The encoded protein is CASSSRRGYNEQFF.

The chain joins TRBV4-3 to TRBJ1-1, with TRBD1 matching over 10 bases. Germline trimming cut 4 bases from V and 1 base from J; bases unmatched to any gene: 3. The CDR3 consists of 15 residues. The V gene's germline CDR1 is LGHNA and CDR2 YSLEER. The CDR3 bases are TGCGCCAGCAGCCCCGGGACAGGGGCGAACACTGAAGCTTTCTTT. This translates into CASSPGTGANTEAFF.

The chain couples TRBV7-9 to TRBJ2-1; TRBD2 aligns across 9 bases. The CDR3 sequence is 16 residues long. The V and J ends lost 1 base and 10 bases, in that order; junction bases with no gene match: 11. Germline CDR1 reads SEHNR; CDR2 reads FQNEAQ (reference sequence). CDR3 sequence: CASSLGWVAGAFEQFF. DNA of the CDR3: TGTGCCAGCAGCTTAGGATGGGTAGCGGGAGCTTTCGAGCAGTTCTTC.

V and J are TRBV19 and TRBJ2-7; TRBD1 aligns across 8 bases. J lost 7 bases, V lost 4 bases, and 9 bases had no gene match. This CDR3 region has 14 residues. Germline CDR1 reads LNHDA; CDR2 reads SQIVND (reference sequence). This CDR3 reads CASSTTDRAVEQYF. CDR3 nucleotides: TGTGCCAGTAGTACCACGGACAGGGCCGTTGAGCAGTACTTC.

This chain connects TRBV13 to TRBJ1-2; D is perhaps TRBD1 (6 bases). The CDR3 has 17 amino acids. Trimming removed 0 bases from V and 0 bases from J, with 14 bases in between. Germline assignment: CDR1 PRHDT and CDR2 FYEKMQ (reference sequence). In nucleotides, the CDR3 is TGTGCCAGCAGCTTAGGCCGGGGGGGCAGTTCTAACTATGGCTACACCTTC. Its translation is CASSLGRGGSSNYGYTF. Filled out from reference TRBV13 and TRBJ1-2, the complete variable domain reads AAGVIQSPRHLIKEKRETATLKCYPIPRHDTVYWYQQGPGQDPQFLISFYEKMQSDKGSIPDRFSAQQFSDYHSELNMSSLELGDSALYFCASSLGRGGSSNYGYTFGSGTRLTVV.

A single count supports this clone. Other DNA variants within this sample encode the same CDR3. This chain uses TRBV27 with TRBJ2-7; TRBD2 matches 7 bases. The CDR3 length is 14 residues. V shed 2 bases, J shed 0 bases, and the junction held 1 base outside the gene matches. Germline CDR1 is MNHEY and CDR2 is SMNVEV (reference sequence). CDR3 in DNA: TGTGCCAGCAGTTTAGGCGGGAGCTCCTACGAGCAGTACTTC. It codes for CASSLGGSSYEQYF.

V and J are TRBV28 and TRBJ1-5; D possibly corresponds to TRBD1 (6 bases). This CDR3 is 15 amino acids long. Trimming took 4 bases from V and 0 from J, leaving 10 bases between them. Germline V gene lookup returns CDR1 MDHEN and CDR2 SYDVKM. The CDR3 protein is CASSSYRDSNQPQHF. CDR3 in DNA: TGTGCCAGCAGTTCCTACAGGGATAGCAATCAGCCCCAGCATTTT. The full variable domain, its missing parts supplied by reference TRBV28 and TRBJ1-5, is DVKVTQSSRYLVKRTGEKVFLECVQDMDHENMFWYRQDPGLGLRLIYFSYDVKMKEKGDIPEGYSVSREKKERFSLILESASTNQTSMYLCASSSYRDSNQPQHFGDGTRLSIL.